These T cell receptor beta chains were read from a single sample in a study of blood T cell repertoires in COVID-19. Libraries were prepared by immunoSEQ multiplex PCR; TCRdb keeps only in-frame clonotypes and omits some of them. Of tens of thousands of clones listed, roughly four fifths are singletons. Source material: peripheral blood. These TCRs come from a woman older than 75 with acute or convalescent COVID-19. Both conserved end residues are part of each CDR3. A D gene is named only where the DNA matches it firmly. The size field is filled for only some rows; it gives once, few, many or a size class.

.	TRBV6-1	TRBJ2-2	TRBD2	TGTGCCAGCAGTGACGCGGGAGCCACCGGGGAGCTGTTTTTT	CASSDAGATGELFF
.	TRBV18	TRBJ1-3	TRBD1	TGTGCCAGCTCACAGGACAGGGTTGGAAACACCATATATTTT	CASSQDRVGNTIYF
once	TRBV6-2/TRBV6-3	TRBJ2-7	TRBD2	TGTGCCAGCAGTTCAGGGACTAGCGGGAGCTCCTACGAGCAGTACTTC	CASSSGTSGSSYEQYF
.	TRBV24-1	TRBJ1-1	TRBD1	TGTGCCACCCGACAGGGTACGTTCGCTGAAGCTTTCTTT	CATRQGTFAEAFF
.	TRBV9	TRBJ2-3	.	TGTGCCAGCAGCGTAGCTACGACAGGCGATACGCAGTATTTT	CASSVATTGDTQYF
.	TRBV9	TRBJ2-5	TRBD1	TGTGCCAGCAGCGTAGCGGACAGGGACGGGGAGACCCAGTACTTC	CASSVADRDGETQYF
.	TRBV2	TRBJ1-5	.	TGTGCCAGCAAGAAGGGTGGGGGGGGCAATCAGCCCCAGCATTTT	CASKKGGGGNQPQHF
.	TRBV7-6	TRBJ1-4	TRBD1	TGTGCCAGCAGCCCAAACAGGGGTACGAGTGAAAAACTGTTTTTT	CASSPNRGTSEKLFF
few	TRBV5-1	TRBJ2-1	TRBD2	TGCGCCAGCAGCTTGGCCTGGGATCAGCGGGGTAACAATGAGCAGTTCTTC	CASSLAWDQRGNNEQFF
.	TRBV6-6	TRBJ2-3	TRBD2	TGTGCCAGCAGTCCCTCCAGCTTCGGGGGACTAGGGGTTACGCAGTATTTT	CASSPSSFGGLGVTQYF
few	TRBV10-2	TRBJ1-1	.	TGCGCCAGCAGTGAGTCAAGAGGAAACACTGAAGCTTTCTTT	CASSESRGNTEAFF
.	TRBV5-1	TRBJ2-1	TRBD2	TGCGCCAGCAGCTCCGGGACTAGCGGGGGTGCCTACAATGAGCAGTTCTTC	CASSSGTSGGAYNEQFF
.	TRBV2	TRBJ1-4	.	TGTGCCAGCAGTTCAACCACATTTCGCCATAATGAAAAACTGTTTTTT	CASSSTTFRHNEKLFF
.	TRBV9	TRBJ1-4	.	TGTGCCAGCAGCGTAGACGGGTTTAATGAAAAACTGTTTTTT	CASSVDGFNEKLFF
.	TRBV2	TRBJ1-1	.	TGTGCCAGCACGGGGGGAGGTGAAGCTTTCTTT	CASTGGGEAFF
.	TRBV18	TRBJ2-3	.	TGTGCCAGCTCACCTCCCGGCACAGATACGCAGTATTTT	CASSPPGTDTQYF
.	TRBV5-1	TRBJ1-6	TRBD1	TGCGCCAGCAGCTTAGGACAGGAGAGCTCACCCCTCCACTTT	CASSLGQESSPLHF
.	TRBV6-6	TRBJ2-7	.	TGTGCCAGCAGTTACTTCGGGGTCAACGAGCAGTACTTC	CASSYFGVNEQYF
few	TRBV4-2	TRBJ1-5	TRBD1	TGTGCCAGCAGCCGAGGGACAGGGGACGGCAATCAGCCCCAGCATTTT	CASSRGTGDGNQPQHF
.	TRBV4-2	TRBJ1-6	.	TGTGCCAGCAGCCAAGAAAGTAGGCAGGCTTATAATTCACCCCTCCACTTT	CASSQESRQAYNSPLHF
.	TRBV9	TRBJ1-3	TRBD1	TGTGCCAGCAGCGTAGAGGGACAGGGGATTGCTGGAAACACCATATATTTT	CASSVEGQGIAGNTIYF
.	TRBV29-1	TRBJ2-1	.	TGCAGCGTTGAAACCGGGGGATTCTACAATGAGCAGTTCTTC	CSVETGGFYNEQFF
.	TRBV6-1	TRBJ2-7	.	TGTGCCAGCAGTGAAGCCCCCGCCTACGAGCAGTACTTC	CASSEAPAYEQYF
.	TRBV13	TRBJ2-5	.	TGTGCCAGCAGCTTGCGGGACCAGCAGTACTTC	CASSLRDQQYF
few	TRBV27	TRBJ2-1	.	TGTGCCAGCAGCGAGGAGTTTCGGTATGAGCAGTTCTTC	CASSEEFRYEQFF
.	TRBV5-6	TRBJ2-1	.	TGTGCCAGCACCGGATGGGGCAGGGCAAATGAGCAGTTCTTC	CASTGWGRANEQFF
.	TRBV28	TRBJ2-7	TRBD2	TGTGCCAGCTCCGGGGCTAGCGGGAGGCTTTTATCCTACGAGCAGTACTTC	CASSGASGRLLSYEQYF
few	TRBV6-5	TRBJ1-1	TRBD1	TGTGCCAGCAGTCTGGACAGGGTAATCTCTGAAGCTTTCTTT	CASSLDRVISEAFF
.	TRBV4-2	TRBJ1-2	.	TGTGCCAGCAGCCCCCAAGGGGGGGGGTATGGCTACACCTTC	CASSPQGGGYGYTF
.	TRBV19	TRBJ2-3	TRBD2	TGTGCCAGTAGTAGCGGGGGGGCGCCAGATACGCAGTATTTT	CASSSGGAPDTQYF
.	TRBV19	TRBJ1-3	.	TGTGCCAGTAGTATAGATGGGGCATCTGGAAACACCATATATTTT	CASSIDGASGNTIYF
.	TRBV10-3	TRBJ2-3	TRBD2	TGTGCCATCAGTGAGGGCCTAGCGGGGGGACAGGATACGCAGTATTTT	CAISEGLAGGQDTQYF
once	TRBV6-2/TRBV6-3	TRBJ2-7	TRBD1	TGTGCCAGCAGTTACTCCGGACAGGGGGACTACGAGCAGTACTTC	CASSYSGQGDYEQYF
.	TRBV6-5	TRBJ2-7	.	TGTGCCAGCAGTTATTCCCCGGACAGCTCCTACGAGCAGTACTTC	CASSYSPDSSYEQYF
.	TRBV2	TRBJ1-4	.	TGTGCCAGCAGTCGAGACAGTCCTTCAACTAATGAAAAACTGTTTTTT	CASSRDSPSTNEKLFF
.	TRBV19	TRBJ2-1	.	TGTGCCAGCAGGAGGTACAATGAGCAGTTCTTC	CASRRYNEQFF
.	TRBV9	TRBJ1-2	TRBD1	TGTGCCAGCAGCGTAGGACAGGGTTATGGCTACACCTTC	CASSVGQGYGYTF
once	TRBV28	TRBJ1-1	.	TGTGCCAGCAGTTTATCCCAGAGCGGTGAAGCTTTCTTT	CASSLSQSGEAFF
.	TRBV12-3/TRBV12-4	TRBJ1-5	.	TGTGCCAGCAGCCGAGGGATAGATCAGCCCCAGCATTTT	CASSRGIDQPQHF
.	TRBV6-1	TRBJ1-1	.	TGTGCCAGCAGTGAAGTGGAGGGGTGGACTGAAGCTTTCTTT	CASSEVEGWTEAFF
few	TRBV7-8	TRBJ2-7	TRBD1	TGTGCCAGCAACCCGGGACAGGGATGGTACGAGCAGTACTTC	CASNPGQGWYEQYF
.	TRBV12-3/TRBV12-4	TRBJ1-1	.	TGTGCCAGCAGCCTTTTAGCGAACACTGAAGCTTTCTTT	CASSLLANTEAFF
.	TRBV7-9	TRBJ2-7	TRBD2	TGTGCCAGCAGCCCCGGGGGGGTCTACGAGCAGTACTTC	CASSPGGVYEQYF
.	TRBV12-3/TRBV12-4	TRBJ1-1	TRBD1	TGTGCCAGCAGTTTAGGGACAGGGGAGGCTTTCTTT	CASSLGTGEAFF
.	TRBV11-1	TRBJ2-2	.	TGTGCCAGCAGCTTATATCAGGGGCCCACCGGGGAGCTGTTTTTT	CASSLYQGPTGELFF
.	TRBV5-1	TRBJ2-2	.	TGCGCCAGCAGCCCTCTTTTGAGCACCGGGGAGCTGTTTTTT	CASSPLLSTGELFF
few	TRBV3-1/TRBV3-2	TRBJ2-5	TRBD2	TGTGCCAGCAGCCAAGATGGCCTAGCGGGAGGGCCTGTGCGGGAGACCCAGTACTTC	CASSQDGLAGGPVRETQYF
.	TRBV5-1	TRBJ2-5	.	TGCGCCAGCAGCTTGGATCCAGGACTCCAAGAGACCCAGTACTTC	CASSLDPGLQETQYF
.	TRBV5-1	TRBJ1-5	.	TGCGCCAGCAGCTTGGTCGGGGGACCTTATCAGCCCCAGCATTTT	CASSLVGGPYQPQHF
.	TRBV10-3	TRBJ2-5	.	TGTGCCATCAGTTACTACAGGGACCAAGAGACCCAGTACTTC	CAISYYRDQETQYF
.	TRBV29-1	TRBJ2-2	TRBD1	TGCAGCGTTAACAGGGGGGTCGGGGAGCTGTTTTTT	CSVNRGVGELFF
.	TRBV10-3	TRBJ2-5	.	TGTGCCATCAGTGGAGGGGAGGAAGAGACCCAGTACTTC	CAISGGEEETQYF
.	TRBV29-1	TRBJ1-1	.	TGCAGCGTGCGCAGGGTGAACACTGAAGCTTTCTTT	CSVRRVNTEAFF